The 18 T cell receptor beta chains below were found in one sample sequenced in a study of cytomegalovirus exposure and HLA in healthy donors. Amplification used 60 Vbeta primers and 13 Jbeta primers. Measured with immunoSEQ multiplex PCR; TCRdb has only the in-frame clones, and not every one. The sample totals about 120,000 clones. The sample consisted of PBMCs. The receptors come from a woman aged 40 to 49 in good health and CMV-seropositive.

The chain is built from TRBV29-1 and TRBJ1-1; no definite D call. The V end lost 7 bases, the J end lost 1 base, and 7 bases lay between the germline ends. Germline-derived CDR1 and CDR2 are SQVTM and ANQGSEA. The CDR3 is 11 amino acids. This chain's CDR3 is CSGERNTEAFF. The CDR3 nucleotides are TGCAGCGGCGAGAGGAACACTGAAGCTTTCTTT.

The CDR3 loop reads CASSFGTGNTEAFF. CDR3 sequence (DNA): TGTGCCAGCAGCTTCGGGACAGGGAACACTGAAGCTTTCTTT. The chain combines TRBV5-6 with TRBJ1-1; 8 positions match TRBD1. Germline V gene sequence: CDR1 SGHDT, CDR2 YYEEEE. J gave up 1 base and V 2 bases, and 1 base lay outside the gene matches. The CDR3 is 14 amino acids.

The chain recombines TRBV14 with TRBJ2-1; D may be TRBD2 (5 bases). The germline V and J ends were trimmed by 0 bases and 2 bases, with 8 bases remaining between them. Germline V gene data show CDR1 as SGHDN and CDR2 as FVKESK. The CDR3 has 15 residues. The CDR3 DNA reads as TGTGCCAGCAGCCAAGAGTGGGGAGCCTACAATGAGCAGTTCTTC. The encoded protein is CASSQEWGAYNEQFF.

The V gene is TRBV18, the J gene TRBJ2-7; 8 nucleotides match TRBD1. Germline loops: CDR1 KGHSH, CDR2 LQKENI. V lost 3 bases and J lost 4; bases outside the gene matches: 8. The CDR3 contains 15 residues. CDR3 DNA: TGTGCCAGCTCACCGGGGACAGGTCGAAAATACGAGCAGTACTTC. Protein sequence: CASSPGTGRKYEQYF.

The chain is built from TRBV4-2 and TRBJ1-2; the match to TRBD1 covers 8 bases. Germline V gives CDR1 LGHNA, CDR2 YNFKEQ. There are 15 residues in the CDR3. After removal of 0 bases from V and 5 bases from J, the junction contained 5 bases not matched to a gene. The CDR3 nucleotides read TGTGCCAGCAGCCAAGATCTGCGGACAGGGTATGGCTACACCTTC. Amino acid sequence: CASSQDLRTGYGYTF.

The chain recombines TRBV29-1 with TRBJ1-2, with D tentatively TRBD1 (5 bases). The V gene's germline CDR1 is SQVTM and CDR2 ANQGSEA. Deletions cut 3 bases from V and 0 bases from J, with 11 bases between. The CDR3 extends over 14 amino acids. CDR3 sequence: CSVEAGQTNYGYTF. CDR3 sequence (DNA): TGCAGCGTTGAGGCAGGACAAACTAACTATGGCTACACCTTC. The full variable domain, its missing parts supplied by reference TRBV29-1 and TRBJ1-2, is SAVISQKPSRDICQRGTSLTIQCQVDSQVTMMFWYRQQPGQSLTLIATANQGSEATYESGFVIDKFPISRPNLTFSTLTVSNMSPEDSSIYLCSVEAGQTNYGYTFGSGTRLTVV.

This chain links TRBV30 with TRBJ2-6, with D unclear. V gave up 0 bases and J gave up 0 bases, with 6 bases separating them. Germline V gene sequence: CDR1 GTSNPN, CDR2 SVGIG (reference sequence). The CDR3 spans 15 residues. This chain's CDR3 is CAWSVQTSGANVLTF. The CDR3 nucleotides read TGTGCCTGGAGTGTACAAACCTCTGGGGCCAACGTCCTGACTTTC.

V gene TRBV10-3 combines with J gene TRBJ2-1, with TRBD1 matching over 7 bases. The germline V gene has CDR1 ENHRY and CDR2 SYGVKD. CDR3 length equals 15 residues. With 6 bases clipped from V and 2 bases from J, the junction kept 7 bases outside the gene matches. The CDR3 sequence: CAISNRGSAYNEQFF. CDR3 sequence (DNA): TGTGCCATCAGCAACAGGGGTAGTGCCTACAATGAGCAGTTCTTC.

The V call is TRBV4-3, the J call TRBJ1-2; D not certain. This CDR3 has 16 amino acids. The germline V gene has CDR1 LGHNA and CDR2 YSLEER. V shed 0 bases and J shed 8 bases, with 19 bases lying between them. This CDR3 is CASSQDYRTGTFGYTF. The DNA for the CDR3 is TGCGCCAGCAGCCAAGATTATAGGACTGGAACGTTCGGCTACACCTTC.

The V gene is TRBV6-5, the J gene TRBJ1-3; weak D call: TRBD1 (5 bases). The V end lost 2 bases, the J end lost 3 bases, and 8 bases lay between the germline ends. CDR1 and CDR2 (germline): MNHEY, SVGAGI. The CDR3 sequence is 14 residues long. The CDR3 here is CASSYDRSGNTIYF. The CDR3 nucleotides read TGTGCCAGCAGTTACGACAGAAGTGGAAACACCATATATTTT.

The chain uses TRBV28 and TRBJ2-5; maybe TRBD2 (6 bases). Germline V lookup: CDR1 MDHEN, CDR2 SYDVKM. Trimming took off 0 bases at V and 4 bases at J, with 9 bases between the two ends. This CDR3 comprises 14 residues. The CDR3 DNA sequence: TGTGCCAGCAGTTTATGGTCCGGGGGAGAGACCCAGTACTTC. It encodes CASSLWSGGETQYF. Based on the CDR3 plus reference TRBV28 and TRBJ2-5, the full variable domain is DVKVTQSSRYLVKRTGEKVFLECVQDMDHENMFWYRQDPGLGLRLIYFSYDVKMKEKGDIPEGYSVSREKKERFSLILESASTNQTSMYLCASSLWSGGETQYFGPGTRLLVL.

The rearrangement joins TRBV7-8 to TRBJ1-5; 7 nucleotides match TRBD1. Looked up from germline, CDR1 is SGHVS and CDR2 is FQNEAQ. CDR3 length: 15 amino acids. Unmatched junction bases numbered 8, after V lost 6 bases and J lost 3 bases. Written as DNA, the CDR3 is TGTGCCAGCAGTCAGTCGGGACAGCCCAATCAGCCCCAGCATTTT. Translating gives CASSQSGQPNQPQHF. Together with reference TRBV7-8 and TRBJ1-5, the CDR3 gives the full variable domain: GAGVSQSPRYKVAKRGQDVALRCDPISGHVSLFWYQQALGQGPEFLTYFQNEAQLDKSGLPSDRFFAERPEGSVSTLKIQRTQQEDSAVYLCASSQSGQPNQPQHFGDGTRLSIL.

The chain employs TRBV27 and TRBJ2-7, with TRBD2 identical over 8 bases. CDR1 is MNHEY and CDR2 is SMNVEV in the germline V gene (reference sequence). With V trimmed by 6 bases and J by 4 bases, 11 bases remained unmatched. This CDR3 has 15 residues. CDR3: CASRSTGTSLYEQYF. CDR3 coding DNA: TGTGCCAGCAGATCTACCGGGACTAGTCTATACGAGCAGTACTTC.

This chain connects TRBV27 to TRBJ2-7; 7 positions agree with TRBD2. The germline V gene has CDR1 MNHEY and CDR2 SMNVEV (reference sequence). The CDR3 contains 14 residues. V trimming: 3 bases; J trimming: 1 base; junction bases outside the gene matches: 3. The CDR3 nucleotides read TGTGCCAGCAGTTTGGGCGGGAGTTCCTACGAGCAGTACTTC. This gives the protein CASSLGGSSYEQYF.

As DNA, the CDR3 is TGTGCCAGCAGAACCGGGACAGGGGGGGATACGCAGTATTTT. Translating it yields CASRTGTGGDTQYF. The chain links TRBV6-5 to TRBJ2-3, with 11 nucleotides matching TRBD1. With 6 bases clipped from V and 6 bases from J, the junction kept 5 bases outside the gene matches. The CDR3 runs to 14 residues. Germline CDR1 and CDR2: MNHEY and SVGAGI.

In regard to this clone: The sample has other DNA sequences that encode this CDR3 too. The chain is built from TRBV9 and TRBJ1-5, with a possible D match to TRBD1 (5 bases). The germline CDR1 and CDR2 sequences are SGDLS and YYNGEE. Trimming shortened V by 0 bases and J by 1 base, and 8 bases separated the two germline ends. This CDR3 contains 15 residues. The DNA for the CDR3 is TGTGCCAGCAGCGTAGAAGGGGTAAGCAATCAGCCCCAGCATTTT. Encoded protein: CASSVEGVSNQPQHF.

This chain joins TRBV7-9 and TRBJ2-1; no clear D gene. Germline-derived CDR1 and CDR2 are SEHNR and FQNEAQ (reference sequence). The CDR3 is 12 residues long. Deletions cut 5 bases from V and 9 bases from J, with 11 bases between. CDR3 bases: TGTGCCAGCAGCCCCGCAGAACCTGAGCAGTTCTTC. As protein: CASSPAEPEQFF.

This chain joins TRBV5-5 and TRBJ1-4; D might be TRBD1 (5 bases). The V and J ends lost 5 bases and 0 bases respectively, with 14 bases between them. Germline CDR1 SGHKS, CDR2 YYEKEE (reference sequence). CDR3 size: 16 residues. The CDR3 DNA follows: TGTGCCAGCAGGTGGGAAACAGGAGCAACTAATGAAAAACTGTTTTTT. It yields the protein CASRWETGATNEKLFF. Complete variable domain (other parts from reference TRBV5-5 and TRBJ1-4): DAGVTQSPTHLIKTRGQQVTLRCSPISGHKSVSWYQQVLGQGPQFIFQYYEKEERGRGNFPDRFSARQFPNYSSELNVNALLLGDSALYLCASRWETGATNEKLFFGSGTQLSVL.